The 25 T cell receptor beta chains listed next were all sequenced from one sample in a study of OX40 agonist ivuxolimab in advanced cancers. TCRdb keeps only in-frame clones here, not all; method: immunoSEQ multiplex PCR. Of tens of thousands of clones listed, 85% to 90% are singletons. Sequences were derived from CD4+ or CD8+ T cells sorted from blood, sampled in a trial of the OX40 agonist ivuxolimab. These TCRs come from an adult with an advanced solid tumor such as melanoma, head and neck, liver or kidney cancer.

CDR3: CASSPTSGLAQYF. The CDR3 bases are TGTGCCAGCAGCCCCACCTCGGGTTTGGCCCAGTACTTC. The V call is TRBV7-3, the J call TRBJ2-5; D gene ambiguous. The V and J ends lost 5 bases and 9 bases respectively, with 16 bases between them. Germline CDR1 reads SGHTA; CDR2 reads FQGTGA. This CDR3 region has 13 residues. Supplemented by reference TRBV7-3 and TRBJ2-5, the full variable domain reads GAGVSQTPSNKVTEKGKYVELRCDPISGHTALYWYRQSLGQGPEFLIYFQGTGAADDSGLPNDRFFAVRPEGSVSTLKIQRTERGDSAVYLCASSPTSGLAQYFGPGTRLLVL.

The chain links TRBV9 to TRBJ2-2, with 7 nucleotides matching TRBD2. This CDR3 is 18 amino acids long. The V gene end was trimmed by 0 bases and the J gene end by 3 bases; junction bases not matched to a gene: 11. Per the germline V gene, CDR1 is SGDLS and CDR2 is YYNGEE. In nucleotides, the CDR3 is TGTGCCAGCAGCGTAGCGGCTAGCGGTAGTCGACACACCGGGGAGCTGTTTTTT. Its protein is CASSVAASGSRHTGELFF.

The V call is TRBV5-1, the J call TRBJ1-1, with D uncertain. Trimming removed 1 base at V and 8 bases at J, with 9 bases between. CDR3 length: 12 amino acids. Per germline, CDR1 SGHRS and CDR2 YFSETQ. CDR3 DNA: TGCGCCAGCAGCTTGAATCACGGGGAAGCTTTCTTT. Translation gives CASSLNHGEAFF. Full variable domain (rest looked up from reference TRBV5-1 and TRBJ1-1): KAGVTQTPRYLIKTRGQQVTLSCSPISGHRSVSWYQQTPGQGLQFLFEYFSETQRNKGNFPGRFSGRQFSNSRSEMNVSTLELGDSALYLCASSLNHGEAFFGQGTRLTVV.

The rearrangement uses TRBV7-9 and TRBJ1-2; 10 bases agree with TRBD1. There are 13 residues in the CDR3. Germline CDR1 is SEHNR and CDR2 is FQNEAQ (reference sequence). V shed 5 bases and J 8 bases; nucleotides not matched to a gene: 5. The DNA for the CDR3 is TGTGCCAGCAGCCACGGGACAGGGGTAGGCTACACCTTC. It codes for CASSHGTGVGYTF. Using reference TRBV7-9 and TRBJ1-2 for the parts outside the CDR3, the full variable domain is DTGVSQNPRHKITKRGQNVTFRCDPISEHNRLYWYRQTLGQGPEFLTYFQNEAQLEKSRLLSDRFSAERPKGSFSTLEIQRTEQGDSAMYLCASSHGTGVGYTFGSGTRLTVV.

The DNA for the CDR3 is TGTGCCAGCAGCCCATCTAGCGGGAGTGGCAATGAGCAGTTCTTC. It is translated as CASSPSSGSGNEQFF. The V gene is TRBV7-6, the J gene TRBJ2-1, with TRBD2 identical over 10 bases. The CDR3 totals 15 residues. V was clipped by 5 bases and J by 6 bases; unmatched bases: 7. Germline CDR1 is SGHVS and CDR2 is FNYEAQ.

J is TRBJ2-3 and V is TRBV10-1; D is unresolved. Trimming took off 6 bases at V and 2 bases at J, with 12 bases between the two ends. This CDR3 has 14 amino acids. Germline V gene sequence: CDR1 WNHNN, CDR2 SYGVQD (reference sequence). The CDR3 spells CASSEGPTTDTQYF. In DNA form, the CDR3 reads TGCGCCAGCAGCGAAGGCCCCACCACAGATACGCAGTATTTT.

The chain employs TRBV11-3 and TRBJ2-5; 10 nucleotides agree with TRBD2. From germline, CDR1 is SGHNT and CDR2 YENEEA. This CDR3 has 16 residues. V was pared by 3 bases and J by 5 bases, with 9 bases of the junction left unmatched. The CDR3 reads CASSFRTSGRRETQYF. The CDR3 DNA reads TGTGCCAGCAGCTTCAGGACTAGCGGTAGACGGGAGACCCAGTACTTC. The complete variable domain, with remaining parts taken from reference TRBV11-3 and TRBJ2-5, reads EAGVVQSPRYKIIEKKQPVAFWCNPISGHNTLYWYLQNLGQGPELLIRYENEEAVDDSQLPKDRFSAERLKGVDSTLKIQPAELGDSAVYLCASSFRTSGRRETQYFGPGTRLLVL.

The chain joins TRBV18 to TRBJ2-1, with TRBD2 matching over 9 bases. The CDR3 is made up of 16 amino acids. CDR1 KGHSH and CDR2 LQKENI come from the germline V gene. With 2 bases clipped from V and 6 bases from J, the junction kept 8 bases outside the gene matches. CDR3 residues: CASSPGLGGRGNEQFF. CDR3 coding DNA: TGTGCCAGCTCACCAGGGCTGGGCGGGAGGGGCAATGAGCAGTTCTTC.

This sequence joins TRBV6-1 and TRBJ2-7; 10 nucleotides align to TRBD1. Trimming cost V 4 bases and J 0 bases; bases outside gene matches: 9. The CDR3 spans 17 residues. Germline V lookup: CDR1 MNHNS, CDR2 SASEGT. As DNA, the CDR3 is TGTGCCAGCAGTGTAACGGGACAGGGGCGTGCCTCCTACGAGCAGTACTTC. This encodes CASSVTGQGRASYEQYF.

The chain has TRBV2 and TRBJ2-7; D is undetermined. The CDR3 sequence is 14 residues long. With 4 bases removed from V and 1 base from J, the gap between germline ends came to 11 bases. CDR1 is SNHLY and CDR2 is FYNNEI in the germline V gene. CDR3 DNA sequence: TGTGCCAGCAGTGTTGCCTGGAGTTCCTACGAGCAGTACTTC. Encoded protein: CASSVAWSSYEQYF.

Here the CDR3 reads CASSRQSPTNEKLFF. CDR3 in DNA: TGTGCCAGCAGCCGGCAGTCCCCAACTAATGAAAAACTGTTTTTT. The chain has TRBV4-2 and TRBJ1-4; D is unclear. This CDR3 contains 15 residues. V dropped 4 bases and J dropped 0 bases, with 9 bases sitting between them. Germline assignment: CDR1 LGHNA and CDR2 YNFKEQ.

The chain joins TRBV7-9 to TRBJ2-1, with a weak D call TRBD1 (5 bases). In germline, CDR1 is SEHNR, CDR2 FQNEAQ (reference sequence). The CDR3 totals 12 residues. V lost 4 bases and J 9 bases, leaving 10 bases between the germline ends. The DNA of the CDR3 is TGTGCCAGCAGCTCAGGGTCCGGTGAGCAGTTCTTC. Encoded protein: CASSSGSGEQFF.

The table lists this clone with a few counts. The rearrangement links TRBV7-9 to TRBJ1-2, with D maybe TRBD1 (5 bases). V lost 7 bases and J 3 bases, leaving 12 bases between the germline ends. Looked up from germline, CDR1 is SEHNR and CDR2 is FQNEAQ (reference sequence). The CDR3 has 13 amino acids. Written as DNA, the CDR3 is TGTGCCAGCATTCCAGAGGGACACTATGGCTACACCTTC. Translating it yields CASIPEGHYGYTF. The whole variable domain, remainder taken from reference TRBV7-9 and TRBJ1-2, is DTGVSQNPRHKITKRGQNVTFRCDPISEHNRLYWYRQTLGQGPEFLTYFQNEAQLEKSRLLSDRFSAERPKGSFSTLEIQRTEQGDSAMYLCASIPEGHYGYTFGSGTRLTVV.

This rearrangement joins TRBV4-1 to TRBJ1-5, with D perhaps TRBD1 (5 bases). Trimming cost V 2 bases and J 3 bases, with 8 bases left between them. Germline CDR1 is MGHRA and CDR2 is YSYEKL. This CDR3 region has 14 residues. CDR3 coding DNA: TGCGCCAGCAGCCAACCAGGGTTCAATCAGCCCCAGCATTTT. Translation gives CASSQPGFNQPQHF.

This chain connects TRBV7-9 to TRBJ1-1, with D perhaps matching TRBD1 (5 bases). Germline V lookup: CDR1 SEHNR, CDR2 FQNEAQ (reference sequence). V lost 7 bases and J lost 3, with 9 bases in between. The CDR3 contains 12 residues. DNA for the CDR3: TGTGCCAGCATGGAGGGGTACACTGAAGCTTTCTTT. This translates into CASMEGYTEAFF.

This chain links TRBV9 with TRBJ1-2; the D gene is possibly TRBD1 (5 bases). Germline-derived CDR1 and CDR2 are SGDLS and YYNGEE. V was shortened by 4 bases and J by 6 bases, with 16 bases between the two germline ends. The CDR3 has 14 amino acids. The CDR3 is CASSLGQGIDGYTF. The DNA for the CDR3 is TGTGCCAGCAGCCTGGGGCAGGGTATCGATGGCTACACCTTC.

This rearrangement joins TRBV13 to TRBJ2-2; the D is unclear. Germline V gives CDR1 PRHDT, CDR2 FYEKMQ (reference sequence). Trimming left V 1 base short and J 3 bases short, with 0 bases between. CDR3 length: 12 residues. CDR3 sequence (DNA): TGTGCCAGCAGCTTAGACACCGGGGAGCTGTTTTTT. Translating it yields CASSLDTGELFF.

The chain has TRBV27 and TRBJ2-2, with TRBD1 identical over 8 bases. V was pared by 6 bases and J by 4 bases, with 4 bases of the junction left unmatched. In germline, CDR1 is MNHEY, CDR2 SMNVEV (reference sequence). The CDR3 is 14 residues long. CDR3 region: CASSTTGGTGELFF. DNA for the CDR3: TGTGCCAGCAGCACTACAGGGGGCACCGGGGAGCTGTTTTTT.

This sequence joins TRBV21-1 and TRBJ2-2; TRBD1 is the table's D call and was not checked against the DNA. TRBV21-1 constitutes a pseudogene. This CDR3 contains 17 residues. CDR3 coding DNA: TGTGCCAGCAGCCTAGGACAGGGGGCTATCGACACCGGGGAGCTGTTTTTT. Amino acids: CASSLGQGAIDTGELFF.

The chain uses TRBV11-3 and TRBJ2-7, with D perhaps matching TRBD2 (6 bases). V was clipped by 2 bases and J by 1 base, with 6 bases between them. Germline V gene sequence: CDR1 SGHNT, CDR2 YENEEA. There are 13 residues in the CDR3. The DNA for the CDR3 is TGTGCCAGCAGCTTACGGGGGTCCTACGAGCAGTACTTC. Translation: CASSLRGSYEQYF. The whole variable domain, filled in from reference TRBV11-3 and TRBJ2-7, reads EAGVVQSPRYKIIEKKQPVAFWCNPISGHNTLYWYLQNLGQGPELLIRYENEEAVDDSQLPKDRFSAERLKGVDSTLKIQPAELGDSAVYLCASSLRGSYEQYFGPGTRLTVT.

The J gene is TRBJ2-5, the V gene TRBV11-3; 7 nucleotides line up with TRBD1. CDR1 and CDR2 (germline): SGHNT, YENEEA. This CDR3 is 14 amino acids long. Trimming cost V 5 bases and J 3 bases; bases outside gene matches: 6. CDR3 protein: CASSPGTAKETQYF. The CDR3 coding sequence is TGTGCCAGCAGCCCTGGGACAGCTAAAGAGACCCAGTACTTC.

J is TRBJ1-2 and V is TRBV7-8; no clear D gene. V was shortened by 5 bases and J by 4 bases, with 14 bases between the two germline ends. In germline, CDR1 is SGHVS, CDR2 FQNEAQ. The CDR3 contains 14 residues. The chain's CDR3 is CASSLSGLAYGYTF. The CDR3 nucleotides are TGTGCCAGCAGCCTAAGCGGCCTCGCCTATGGCTACACCTTC.

The chain couples TRBV7-9 to TRBJ2-5, with D possibly matching TRBD1 (5 bases). CDR1 and CDR2 from the germline V gene are SEHNR and FQNEAQ (reference sequence). With 1 base removed from V and 2 bases from J, the gap between germline ends came to 8 bases. This CDR3 has 14 residues. CDR3 loop: CASSLGQGQETQYF. Here the CDR3 DNA reads TGTGCCAGCAGCTTAGGGCAGGGACAAGAGACCCAGTACTTC.

This chain joins TRBV5-1 and TRBJ2-3; D is ambiguous. The CDR3 has 18 residues. Trimming pared 1 base from V and 2 bases from J, leaving 20 bases between. Germline V CDR1 and CDR2: SGHRS, YFSETQ. The CDR3 DNA sequence: TGCGCCAGCAGCTTGTTAGTTTTGACATCGCCCTACACAGATACGCAGTATTTT. As protein: CASSLLVLTSPYTDTQYF.

This sequence joins TRBV27 and TRBJ2-7; D possibly corresponds to TRBD1 (5 bases). Trimming cost V 8 bases and J 0 bases, with 17 bases left between them. Germline CDR1 MNHEY, CDR2 SMNVEV (reference sequence). The CDR3 covers 15 residues. The CDR3 spells CASHRTGFSSYEQYF. As DNA, the CDR3 is TGTGCCAGCCATCGTACAGGTTTTAGCTCCTACGAGCAGTACTTC.